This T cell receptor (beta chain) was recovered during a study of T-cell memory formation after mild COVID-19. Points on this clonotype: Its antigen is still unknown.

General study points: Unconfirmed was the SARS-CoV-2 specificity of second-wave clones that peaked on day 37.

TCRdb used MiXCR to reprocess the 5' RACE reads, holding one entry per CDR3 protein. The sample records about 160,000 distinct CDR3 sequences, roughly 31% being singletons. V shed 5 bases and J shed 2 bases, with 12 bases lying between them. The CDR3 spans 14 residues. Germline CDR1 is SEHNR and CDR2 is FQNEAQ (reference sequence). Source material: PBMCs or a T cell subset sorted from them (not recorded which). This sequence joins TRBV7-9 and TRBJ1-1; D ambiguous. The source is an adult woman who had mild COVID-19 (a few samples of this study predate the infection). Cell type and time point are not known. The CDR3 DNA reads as TGTGCCAGCAGCCCGACCCTCGTAAACACTGAAGCTTTCTTT. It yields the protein CASSPTLVNTEAFF.